The 21 T cell receptor beta chains below come from one sample, sequenced in a study of T cell responses to AZD1222 COVID-19 vaccine. Sequencing was performed with immunoSEQ multiplex PCR; in TCRdb, only in-frame clones are kept and a portion is missing. The sample lists about 100,000 clones; around 90% were seen once. The material was peripheral blood, obtained on day 0 of AZD1222 vaccination. The receptors stem from an adult in good health.

This clone was seen more than once but under ten times. The chain uses TRBV6-5 and TRBJ2-7; weak D call: TRBD1 (6 bases). CDR3 length: 15 residues. V lost 7 bases, J lost 0 bases, and 16 bases lay in between. Germline V gene data show CDR1 as MNHEY and CDR2 as SVGAGI. The CDR3, as DNA: TGTGCCAGCATTAAACAGGGTGGGGACTCCTACGAGCAGTACTTC. This translates into CASIKQGGDSYEQYF.

J is TRBJ1-2 and V is TRBV19; D might be TRBD1 (6 bases). The CDR3 runs to 15 residues. Germline-derived CDR1 and CDR2 are LNHDA and SQIVND (reference sequence). Trimming left V 3 bases short and J 8 bases short, with 19 bases between. The CDR3 spells CASSIPGTKPEGYTF. The CDR3, as DNA: TGTGCCAGTAGTATCCCCGGGACAAAGCCAGAAGGCTACACCTTC.

The rearrangement joins TRBV18 to TRBJ2-7; D unclear. V lost 4 bases and J lost 1, with 8 bases in between. Germline loops: CDR1 KGHSH, CDR2 LQKENI. This CDR3 comprises 13 residues. The CDR3 DNA is TGTGCCAGCTCACTCGGGCCTTCCTACGAGCAGTACTTC. It encodes CASSLGPSYEQYF.

This clone was detected a few times. The gene calls are TRBV27 and TRBJ1-2; TRBD1 matches 7 bases. CDR1 and CDR2 from the germline V gene are MNHEY and SMNVEV (reference sequence). This CDR3 contains 14 residues. The V gene end was trimmed by 5 bases and the J gene end by 4 bases; junction bases not matched to a gene: 7. CDR3 amino acids: CASSASGQTYGYTF. DNA of the CDR3: TGTGCCAGCAGTGCGTCGGGACAGACCTATGGCTACACCTTC.

The chain couples TRBV5-1 to TRBJ1-3; 8 bases fit TRBD1. The germline CDR1 and CDR2 sequences are SGHRS and YFSETQ. The CDR3 runs to 15 residues. V lost 5 bases, J lost 2 bases, and 6 bases stayed unmatched. The CDR3 loop reads CASRLTGEAGNTIYF. The CDR3 DNA reads as TGCGCCAGCAGGTTGACAGGGGAGGCTGGAAACACCATATATTTT.

The CDR3 bases are TGTGCCAGCAGCCCACTCCTTCCTGGCTACACCTTC. Its protein is CASSPLLPGYTF. The V call is TRBV7-2, the J call TRBJ1-2; D gene uncertain. Germline CDR1 is SGHTA and CDR2 is FQGNSA. V was trimmed by 5 bases and J by 7 bases, leaving 11 bases between them. The CDR3 contains 12 residues.

The chain recombines TRBV28 with TRBJ1-6, with a tentative D call TRBD1 (6 bases). Germline V gene lookup returns CDR1 MDHEN and CDR2 SYDVKM. There are 17 residues in the CDR3. V lost 4 bases to trimming and J lost 0 bases, with 13 bases between them. CDR3: CASSSYRASSYNSPLHF. The CDR3 DNA reads TGTGCCAGCAGTTCTTACAGGGCGAGCTCCTATAATTCACCCCTCCACTTT.

This chain joins TRBV28 and TRBJ2-7; no clear D gene. V was clipped by 1 base and J by 2 bases, with 3 bases between them. There are 12 residues in the CDR3. Germline CDR1 MDHEN, CDR2 SYDVKM. The DNA of the CDR3 is TGTGCCAGCAGTTTATTCCCCTACGAGCAGTACTTC. The encoded protein is CASSLFPYEQYF.

The chain employs TRBV29-1 and TRBJ1-1; D uncertain. CDR3 length equals 13 residues. Trimming cost V 5 bases and J 0 bases, with 10 bases left between them. Germline V gives CDR1 SQVTM, CDR2 ANQGSEA. CDR3 nucleotide sequence: TGCAGCGTTCTTATGCGGGTGAACACTGAAGCTTTCTTT. Amino acid sequence: CSVLMRVNTEAFF.

The chain has TRBV5-6 and TRBJ1-1; D ambiguous. Per germline, CDR1 SGHDT and CDR2 YYEEEE. Trimming took off 2 bases at V and 1 base at J, with 9 bases between the two ends. This CDR3 is 14 amino acids long. The CDR3 sequence: CASSFGGTNTEAFF. As DNA, the CDR3 is TGTGCCAGCAGCTTTGGAGGAACGAACACTGAAGCTTTCTTT.

This chain connects TRBV18 to TRBJ1-4; D not resolved. Trimming shortened V by 3 bases and J by 6 bases, and 14 bases separated the two germline ends. The germline V gene has CDR1 KGHSH and CDR2 LQKENI. CDR3 length equals 15 residues. The CDR3 DNA reads TGTGCCAGCTCACCCCGGGCAGAGGTTGATGAAAAACTGTTTTTT. Residues: CASSPRAEVDEKLFF.

V and J are TRBV7-6 and TRBJ2-1, with 9 bases fitting TRBD2. The CDR3 runs 16 residues. Trimming at V came to 4 bases and at J to 3 bases, leaving 7 bases not matched to a gene. Germline V gives CDR1 SGHVS, CDR2 FNYEAQ. The CDR3 loop is CASSSRSGRHYNEQFF. DNA for the CDR3: TGTGCCAGCAGCTCGAGGAGCGGGAGGCACTACAATGAGCAGTTCTTC.

V usage is TRBV12-3 or TRBV12-4 and J usage is TRBJ1-1; no definite D call. The CDR3 is 12 amino acids. V lost 3 bases and J 4 bases, leaving 6 bases between the germline ends. As DNA, the CDR3 is TGTGCCAGCAGTTTTACCGGCACTGAAGCTTTCTTT. Amino acid sequence: CASSFTGTEAFF.

CDR3 sequence reads: CASSSDSTNYGYTF. DNA for the CDR3: TGTGCCAGCAGTTCGGACAGTACTAACTATGGCTACACCTTC. V gene TRBV28 combines with J gene TRBJ1-2; perhaps TRBD1 as D (6 bases). The germline V and J ends were trimmed by 4 bases and 0 bases, with 9 bases remaining between them. The germline gives CDR1 MDHEN, CDR2 SYDVKM. This CDR3 region has 14 residues.

The chain combines TRBV5-1 with TRBJ2-1; D is unresolved. Germline V gives CDR1 SGHRS, CDR2 YFSETQ. Trimming left V 2 bases short and J 8 bases short, with 5 bases between. The CDR3 loop spans 11 amino acids. CDR3 in amino acids: CASSLNDEQFF. CDR3 DNA sequence: TGCGCCAGCAGCTTAAACGATGAGCAGTTCTTC. Using reference TRBV5-1 and TRBJ2-1 for the parts outside the CDR3, the full variable domain is KAGVTQTPRYLIKTRGQQVTLSCSPISGHRSVSWYQQTPGQGLQFLFEYFSETQRNKGNFPGRFSGRQFSNSRSEMNVSTLELGDSALYLCASSLNDEQFFGPGTRLTVL.

This chain connects TRBV27 to TRBJ2-7; a weak D match, TRBD1 (6 bases). CDR3 size: 16 residues. Trimming cost V 0 bases and J 3 bases, with 15 bases left between them. Germline lookup yields CDR1 MNHEY and CDR2 SMNVEV (reference sequence). CDR3 DNA sequence: TGTGCCAGCAGTTTATCGATGACCACACAGGGCTACGAGCAGTACTTC. This encodes CASSLSMTTQGYEQYF.

The chain couples TRBV28 to TRBJ2-7, with 12 bases matching TRBD2. The CDR3 runs 14 residues. Germline-derived CDR1 and CDR2 are MDHEN and SYDVKM. J lost 5 bases, V lost 7 bases, and 6 bases had no gene match. The CDR3 protein is CASTNGLAGNEQYF. CDR3 bases: TGTGCCAGCACGAACGGACTAGCGGGAAACGAGCAGTACTTC.

This sequence joins TRBV29-1 and TRBJ1-2; D perhaps matches TRBD1 (6 bases). The CDR3 loop spans 15 amino acids. Germline-derived CDR1 and CDR2 are SQVTM and ANQGSEA. Between the trimmed V and J ends, which lost 6 bases and 6 bases, there was a span of 23 bases. Here the CDR3 reads CSVGTRGQGPNGYTF. CDR3 DNA sequence: TGCAGCGTAGGTACCCGAGGTCAGGGGCCGAATGGCTACACCTTC.

The chain uses TRBV9 and TRBJ2-3, with 9 bases matching TRBD1. With 0 bases clipped from V and 6 bases from J, the junction kept 2 bases outside the gene matches. Germline V gene sequence: CDR1 SGDLS, CDR2 YYNGEE. This CDR3 comprises 14 residues. CDR3: CASSVAQGADTQYF. The CDR3 DNA is TGTGCCAGCAGCGTAGCACAGGGGGCTGATACGCAGTATTTT.

The chain carries TRBV2 and TRBJ1-2; no clear D. In germline, CDR1 is SNHLY, CDR2 FYNNEI. V dropped 6 bases and J dropped 8 bases, with 19 bases sitting between them. The CDR3 is made up of 14 amino acids. The CDR3 reads CASSLRGSVQGYTF. The CDR3 coding sequence is TGTGCCAGCAGCCTAAGAGGGTCGGTCCAGGGCTACACCTTC.

J is TRBJ1-5 and V is TRBV19; D not certain. The germline V and J ends were trimmed by 6 bases and 1 base, with 7 bases remaining between them. CDR3 length equals 13 residues. Germline-derived CDR1 and CDR2 are LNHDA and SQIVND (reference sequence). The CDR3 coding sequence is TGTGCCAGTAGCGGTGCCAGCAATCAGCCCCAGCATTTT. Translation: CASSGASNQPQHF.